This T cell receptor beta chain was sequenced during a study of PD-1 blockade in classical Hodgkin lymphoma. This CDR3 contains 16 residues. CDR1 is LGHNA and CDR2 is YNFKEQ in the germline V gene. V dropped 5 bases and J dropped 2; count of bases not matched to a gene: 5. This table comes from immunoSEQ multiplex PCR, and its TCRdb copy is limited to in-frame clones, with some not included. The sample gives about 20,000 clones, around 80% of which show up once; 40% is in the top ten. Time point meaning: cycle 4 day 1 (C4D1), after 5 to 7 weeks of nivolumab. Relapse was seen in all patients after autologous stem cell transplantation, and brentuximab vedotin exposure was variable. Details on this clone: Within the sample, other DNA sequences also encode this same CDR3.

V gene TRBV4-2 combines with J gene TRBJ2-2, with 10 bases that match TRBD2. This TCR derives from a human donor with classical Hodgkin lymphoma. The sample in question was peripheral blood mononuclear cells (PBMCs), obtained before the fourth cycle of nivolumab. The CDR3 sequence is CASSAIAGGNTGELFF. For the CDR3, the DNA is TGTGCCAGCAGCGCCATAGCGGGAGGAAACACCGGGGAGCTGTTTTTT.